These T cell receptor beta chains were read from a single sample in a study of vaccination and CD4 T cells after COVID-19. No antigen is known for these receptors. In TCRdb, the PCR reads were re-called with MiXCR into one record per CDR3 protein. The sample has over 3,500 distinct CDR3 sequences, roughly 38% seen once. Material: CD4+ T cells from blood, cultured in vitro. The source is a human donor who had recovered from COVID-19. Both conserved end residues are part of each CDR3. The D gene is left open where the match is weak. Part of the rows lack a size; the others show once, few, many or a class for expanded clones.

J | size | D | V | DNA | CDR3
TRBJ2-7 | few | TRBD2 | TRBV20-1 | TGCAGTGTTCGGGGACTAGCGGACTCCTACGAGCAGTACTTC | CSVRGLADSYEQYF
TRBJ1-4 | NA | NA | TRBV20-1 | TGCAGTGCAAGAGTTTTGGGGGGCGCAGGAACTAATGAAAAACTGTTTTTT | CSARVLGGAGTNEKLFF
TRBJ2-5 | NA | NA | TRBV10-3 | TGTGCCATCAGTGAGTCTAGGAGGGAGACCCAGTACTTC | CAISESRRETQYF
TRBJ1-5 | few | TRBD1 | TRBV19 | TGTGCCAGTAGGCGAACAGGGGCAGGTCAGCCCCAGCATTTT | CASRRTGAGQPQHF
TRBJ2-7 | NA | TRBD2 | TRBV10-3 | TGTGCCATCAGAGGACTAGCGGCCTCCTACGAGCAGTACTTC | CAIRGLAASYEQYF
TRBJ2-1 | NA | NA | TRBV15 | TGTGCCACCAGCATGAGGTTGAGCTCCTACAATGAGCAGTTCTTC | CATSMRLSSYNEQFF
TRBJ2-5 | NA | TRBD2 | TRBV9 | TGTGCCAGCAGCGCGGGACTAGCGGGAGAGAGCTTCGCGGAGACCCAGTACTTC | CASSAGLAGESFAETQYF
TRBJ2-3 | few | NA | TRBV6-5 | TGTGCCAGCAGTTACCCGAGTGGGGGAATAGTCTCTAGCACAGATACGCAGTATTTT | CASSYPSGGIVSSTDTQYF
TRBJ1-2 | NA | NA | TRBV6-1 | TGTGCCAGCAGCTCCGGGGGCCCCTATGGCTACACCTTC | CASSSGGPYGYTF
TRBJ1-2 | NA | TRBD1 | TRBV7-9 | TGTGCCAGCAGCCCCCTTAACAGGGGAAGGGGCTACACCTTC | CASSPLNRGRGYTF
TRBJ1-2 | NA | TRBD1 | TRBV11-2 | TGTGCCAGCAGCGGATTGAGATCGGGACAGGGTCAAGGCTACACCTTC | CASSGLRSGQGQGYTF
TRBJ2-7 | few | TRBD2 | TRBV20-1 | TGCAGTGCCCTCCGGGGGGGCGCGGGTTCCTACGAGCAGTACTTC | CSALRGGAGSYEQYF
TRBJ2-1 | few | NA | TRBV7-8 | TGTGCCAGCAGCCCCCGGAGATTTAGCTCCTACAATGAGCAGTTCTTC | CASSPRRFSSYNEQFF
TRBJ2-1 | NA | NA | TRBV24-1 | TGTGCCACCAGTGATTTGGAGAACAATGAGCAGTTCTTC | CATSDLENNEQFF
TRBJ2-6 | NA | NA | TRBV7-9 | TGTGCCAGCAGCTTAGATTCTGGTCGCTCTGGGGCCAACGTCCTGACTTTC | CASSLDSGRSGANVLTF
TRBJ1-5 | few | TRBD1 | TRBV6-1 | TGTGCCAGCAGTGTCGCTCGAAGGGACAGCCTATTGGGTAGCAATCAGCCCCAGCATTTT | CASSVARRDSLLGSNQPQHF
TRBJ2-5 | NA | TRBD2 | TRBV6-5 | TGTGCCAGCAGTTATACGACCCCGGGACTAGCGGGAGGGCCCATATTTAGAGAGACCCAGTACTTC | CASSYTTPGLAGGPIFRETQYF
TRBJ2-1 | NA | TRBD2 | TRBV6-1 | TGTGCCAGCACTTCTGGACTAGCGGGGAATGAGCAGTTCTTC | CASTSGLAGNEQFF
TRBJ2-1 | large | TRBD2 | TRBV20-1 | TGCAGTGGGCTTAGTGGAGCGGGAGCTTCCTACAATGAGCAGTTCTTC | CSGLSGAGASYNEQFF
TRBJ2-7 | NA | NA | TRBV6-1 | TGTGCCAGCAGTAGGGGACTTAGCCACGATGGCTCCTACGAGCAGTACTTC | CASSRGLSHDGSYEQYF
TRBJ1-6 | once | TRBD1 | TRBV12-3/TRBV12-4 | TGTGCCAGCAGTTTGCAGGCTGGACAGGGAAAGGGATCCTATAATTCACCCCTCCACTTT | CASSLQAGQGKGSYNSPLHF
TRBJ2-3 | NA | NA | TRBV7-3 | TGTGCCAGCAGCTTAACTATCGGGGGCGGCACAGATACGCAGTATTTT | CASSLTIGGGTDTQYF
TRBJ2-3 | once | NA | TRBV24-1 | TGTGCCACCAGTGGCCAGAATACGCAGTATTTT | CATSGQNTQYF
TRBJ1-3 | few | NA | TRBV7-8 | TGTGCCAGCAGCTTAGAATTGGTTGGGATGGGGACTGGAAACACCATATATTTT | CASSLELVGMGTGNTIYF
TRBJ2-3 | NA | NA | TRBV20-1 | TGCAGTGCTGGCCGAGACGGTGACACAGATACGCAGTATTTT | CSAGRDGDTDTQYF
TRBJ2-5 | NA | TRBD1 | TRBV11-3 | TGTGCCAGCAGCCCCGACAGGGGGGAGACCCAGTACTTC | CASSPDRGETQYF
TRBJ1-6 | NA | NA | TRBV5-4 | TGTGCCAGCAGGGCCCAGACAGATTATAATTCACCCCTCCACTTT | CASRAQTDYNSPLHF
TRBJ1-1 | few | NA | TRBV11-3 | TGTGCCAGCAGCTCATCCCCCTTGGACACCACTGAAGCTTTCTTT | CASSSSPLDTTEAFF
TRBJ1-1 | few | NA | TRBV30 | TGTGCCTTCGCCTCAATGGGGAGGAACACTGAAGCTTTCTTT | CAFASMGRNTEAFF
TRBJ2-4 | NA | NA | TRBV19 | TGTGCCAGCGGGGAGTCCGGCGGGAACATTCAGTACTTC | CASGESGGNIQYF
TRBJ2-7 | NA | TRBD2 | TRBV10-3 | TGTGCCATCAGGGGAGCGGGGGACCCCTACGAGCAGTACTTC | CAIRGAGDPYEQYF
TRBJ2-5 | NA | NA | TRBV14 | TGTGCCAGCAGCCAAGATATTGCGGCTAGTCTTGGGGCCCAGTACTTC | CASSQDIAASLGAQYF
TRBJ1-2 | medium-sized | NA | TRBV2 | TGTGCCAGCAGTGAAGAAATGGTTTACTATGGCTACACCTTC | CASSEEMVYYGYTF
TRBJ2-1 | medium-sized | TRBD2 | TRBV27 | TGTGCCAGCAGCGTTAGCGGGAGTGTACGGAATGAGCAGTTCTTC | CASSVSGSVRNEQFF
TRBJ1-2 | large | NA | TRBV7-9 | TGTGCCAGCAGCTTAAGGGGGGCGGAGGGCTACACCTTC | CASSLRGAEGYTF
TRBJ1-2 | large | NA | TRBV10-3 | TGTGCCATCAGTGAGAGGACAACTAACTATGGCTACACCTTC | CAISERTTNYGYTF